These T cell receptor beta chains were read from a single sample in a study of T cell responses to AZD1222 COVID-19 vaccine. Assay used: immunoSEQ multiplex PCR; TCRdb lists only in-frame clones, some missing. The data show tens of thousands of clones, approximately 90% seen once. This sample comprised peripheral blood, obtained on day 0 of AZD1222 vaccination. The receptors derive from an adult in good health. The CDR3 runs from the conserved cysteine through the conserved F or W.

V: TRBV27
CDR3: CASSFLSSGRRYEQYF

V: TRBV7-8
CDR3: CASSRDGGNYGYTF

V: TRBV28
CDR3: CASSRQGLEKLFF

V: TRBV5-1
CDR3: CASSLANGGGTDTQYF

V: TRBV19
CDR3: CASSSPTREGDTQYF

V: TRBV5-1
CDR3: CASSLRTSGDGIYEQYF

V: TRBV11-3
CDR3: CASSPGLGSREQYF

V: TRBV19
CDR3: CASRPGRGGANVLTF

V: TRBV10-3
CDR3: CAIAGTGSYEQYF

V: TRBV5-1
CDR3: CASSSDSGRLMELFF

V: TRBV12-3/TRBV12-4
CDR3: CASSLSSGNTIYF

V: TRBV27
CDR3: CASSPGTGRKYEQYF

V: TRBV12-3/TRBV12-4
CDR3: CASSFLSGGIQYF

V: TRBV6-5
CDR3: CASSYRQFTDTQYF

V: TRBV18
CDR3: CASSPPGQGTSRQETQYF

V: TRBV7-2
CDR3: CASSLGRIIEAFF

V: TRBV7-2
CDR3: CASSLVGGETQYF

V: TRBV13
CDR3: CASTQVHNEQFF

V: TRBV7-2
CDR3: CASSLTDYNEQFF

V: TRBV19
CDR3: CASRILSHRATYEQYF

V: TRBV10-1
CDR3: CASLYGLAAGELFF

V: TRBV27
CDR3: CASSLWTATDTQYF

V: TRBV27
CDR3: CASSLSAGGYNEQFF

V: TRBV3-1/TRBV3-2
CDR3: CASSPRVQPQHF

V: TRBV11-2
CDR3: CASGLAGPPYEQYF

V: TRBV10-1
CDR3: CASSEGGVEIGTAAFF

V: TRBV7-2
CDR3: CASSPGPSYNEQFF

V: TRBV13
CDR3: CASSFGTSGPFYEQYF

V: TRBV10-3
CDR3: CAISANYGYTF

V: TRBV5-5
CDR3: CASSFGGKRSDEQFF

V: TRBV4-3
CDR3: CASSQQGDGNTEAFF

V: TRBV7-2
CDR3: CASSWGGEYEKLFF

V: TRBV9
CDR3: CASSVTSGATDTQYF

V: TRBV5-1
CDR3: CASSLSLAGGNTDTQYF

V: TRBV11-2
CDR3: CASSPIAGGPYEQYF

V: TRBV5-4
CDR3: CASSQQGRQGNTIYF

V: TRBV27
CDR3: CASSSYRKNIQYF

V: TRBV3-1/TRBV3-2
CDR3: CASSQEWGSVASDTQYF

V: TRBV4-2
CDR3: CASSQDSTLYF

V: TRBV24-1
CDR3: CATGSGSGNTGELFF

V: TRBV19
CDR3: CASSIGVRTEAFF

V: TRBV3-1/TRBV3-2
CDR3: CASSPTANYGYTF

V: TRBV6-1
CDR3: CASSEEVYNEQFF